Sequencing of this T cell receptor beta chain was carried out in a study of blood T cell repertoires in COVID-19. In the study overall: In each case, the material was cDNA or gDNA derived from T cells, B-cell-depleted T cells, or PBMCs.

In the original processing: Counts of nucleated cells, estimated from reference gene primer amplification, were obtained. The method was immunoSEQ multiplex PCR; TCRdb's version includes in-frame clones alone and lacks a portion of them. V and J calls and clone size follow that table, whereas D and trimming were derived from the DNA. Seen here are about 440,000 clones, roughly 89% observed once, and the top ten hold 4.3%. The CDR3 runs to 13 residues. CDR1 and CDR2 (germline): SNHLY, FYNNEI. Trimming cost V 6 bases and J 7 bases; bases outside gene matches: 6. Sample: peripheral blood. The genes are TRBV2 and TRBJ1-2; 9 positions agree with TRBD1. This TCR was sampled from a woman aged 25 to 39 with acute or convalescent COVID-19. In DNA form, the CDR3 reads TGTGCCAGCAGCCGACAGGGGGGGGTTGGCTACACCTTC. Its protein is CASSRQGGVGYTF.